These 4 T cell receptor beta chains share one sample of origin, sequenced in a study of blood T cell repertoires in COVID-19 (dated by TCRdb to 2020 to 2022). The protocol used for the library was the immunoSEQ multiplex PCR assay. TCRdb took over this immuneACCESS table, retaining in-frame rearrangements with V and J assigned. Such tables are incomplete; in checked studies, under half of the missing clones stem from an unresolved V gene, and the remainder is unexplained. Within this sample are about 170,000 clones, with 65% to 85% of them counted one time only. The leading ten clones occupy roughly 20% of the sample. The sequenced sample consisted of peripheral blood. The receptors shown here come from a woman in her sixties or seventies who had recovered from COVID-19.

CDR3 DNA sequence: TGTGCCACCGCACGTCAGGATACGCAGTATTTT. Translating gives CATARQDTQYF. The V call is TRBV19, the J call TRBJ2-3; D gene uncertain. The CDR3 sequence is 11 residues long. From germline, CDR1 is LNHDA and CDR2 SQIVND (reference sequence). Trimming took off 10 bases at V and 6 bases at J, with 11 bases between the two ends.

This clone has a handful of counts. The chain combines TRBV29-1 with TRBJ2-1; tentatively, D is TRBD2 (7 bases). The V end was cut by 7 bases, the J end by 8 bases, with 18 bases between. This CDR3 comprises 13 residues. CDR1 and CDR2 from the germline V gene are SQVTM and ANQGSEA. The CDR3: CSAGGRLGDEQFF. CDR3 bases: TGCAGCGCCGGGGGGCGACTAGGGGATGAGCAGTTCTTC.

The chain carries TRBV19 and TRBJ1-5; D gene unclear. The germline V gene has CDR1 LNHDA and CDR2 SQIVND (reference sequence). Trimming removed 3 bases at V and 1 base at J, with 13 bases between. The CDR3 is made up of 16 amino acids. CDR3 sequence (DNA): TGTGCCAGTAGTATTCCCAGCGGTGGCAGCAATCAGCCCCAGCATTTT. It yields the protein CASSIPSGGSNQPQHF.

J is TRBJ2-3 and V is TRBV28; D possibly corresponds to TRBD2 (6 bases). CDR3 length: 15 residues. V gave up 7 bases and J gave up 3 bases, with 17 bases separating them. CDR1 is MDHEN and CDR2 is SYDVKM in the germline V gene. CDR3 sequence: CASKGSLGGTDTQYF. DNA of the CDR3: TGTGCCAGCAAGGGGTCCCTGGGGGGAACAGATACGCAGTATTTT.